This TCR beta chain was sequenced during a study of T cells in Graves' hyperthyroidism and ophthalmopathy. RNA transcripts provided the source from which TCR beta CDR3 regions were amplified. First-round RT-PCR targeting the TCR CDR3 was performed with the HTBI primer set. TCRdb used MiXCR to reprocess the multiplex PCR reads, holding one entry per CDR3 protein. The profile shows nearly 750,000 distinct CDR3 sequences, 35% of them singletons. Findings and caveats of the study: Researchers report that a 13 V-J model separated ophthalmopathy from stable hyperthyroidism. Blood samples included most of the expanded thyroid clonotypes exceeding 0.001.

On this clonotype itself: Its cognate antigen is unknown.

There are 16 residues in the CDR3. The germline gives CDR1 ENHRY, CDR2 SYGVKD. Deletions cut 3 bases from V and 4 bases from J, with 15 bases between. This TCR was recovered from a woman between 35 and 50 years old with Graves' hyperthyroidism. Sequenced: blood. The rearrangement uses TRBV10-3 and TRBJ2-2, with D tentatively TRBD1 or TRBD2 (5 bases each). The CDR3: CAISDRDRRTTGELFF. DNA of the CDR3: TGTGCCATCAGTGACCGGGACCGACGAACCACCGGGGAGCTGTTTTTT.